This T cell receptor (beta chain) appears in the sequencing data of a study of identical twins. Study-level results: Excess sharing by twins proved weaker in beta out-of-frame sequences.

This CDR3 contains 13 residues. Germline-derived CDR1 and CDR2 are SGHNT and YYREEE (reference sequence). V gave up 4 bases and J gave up 0 bases, with 7 bases separating them. TCRdb recomputed calls from the 5' RACE reads with MiXCR, one row per CDR3 protein. The sample has about 100,000 distinct CDR3 sequences; just under 6% are singletons. This clonotype appeared a few times. Its antigen is unidentified. Sequences were obtained from memory T cells sorted from blood. This receptor was obtained from a woman between 45 and 60 years old in good health. The chain is built from TRBV5-4 and TRBJ1-1; D call uncertain. CDR3 sequence (DNA): TGTGCCAGCAGCGGGGAGGTGAACACTGAAGCTTTCTTT. Translation: CASSGEVNTEAFF.